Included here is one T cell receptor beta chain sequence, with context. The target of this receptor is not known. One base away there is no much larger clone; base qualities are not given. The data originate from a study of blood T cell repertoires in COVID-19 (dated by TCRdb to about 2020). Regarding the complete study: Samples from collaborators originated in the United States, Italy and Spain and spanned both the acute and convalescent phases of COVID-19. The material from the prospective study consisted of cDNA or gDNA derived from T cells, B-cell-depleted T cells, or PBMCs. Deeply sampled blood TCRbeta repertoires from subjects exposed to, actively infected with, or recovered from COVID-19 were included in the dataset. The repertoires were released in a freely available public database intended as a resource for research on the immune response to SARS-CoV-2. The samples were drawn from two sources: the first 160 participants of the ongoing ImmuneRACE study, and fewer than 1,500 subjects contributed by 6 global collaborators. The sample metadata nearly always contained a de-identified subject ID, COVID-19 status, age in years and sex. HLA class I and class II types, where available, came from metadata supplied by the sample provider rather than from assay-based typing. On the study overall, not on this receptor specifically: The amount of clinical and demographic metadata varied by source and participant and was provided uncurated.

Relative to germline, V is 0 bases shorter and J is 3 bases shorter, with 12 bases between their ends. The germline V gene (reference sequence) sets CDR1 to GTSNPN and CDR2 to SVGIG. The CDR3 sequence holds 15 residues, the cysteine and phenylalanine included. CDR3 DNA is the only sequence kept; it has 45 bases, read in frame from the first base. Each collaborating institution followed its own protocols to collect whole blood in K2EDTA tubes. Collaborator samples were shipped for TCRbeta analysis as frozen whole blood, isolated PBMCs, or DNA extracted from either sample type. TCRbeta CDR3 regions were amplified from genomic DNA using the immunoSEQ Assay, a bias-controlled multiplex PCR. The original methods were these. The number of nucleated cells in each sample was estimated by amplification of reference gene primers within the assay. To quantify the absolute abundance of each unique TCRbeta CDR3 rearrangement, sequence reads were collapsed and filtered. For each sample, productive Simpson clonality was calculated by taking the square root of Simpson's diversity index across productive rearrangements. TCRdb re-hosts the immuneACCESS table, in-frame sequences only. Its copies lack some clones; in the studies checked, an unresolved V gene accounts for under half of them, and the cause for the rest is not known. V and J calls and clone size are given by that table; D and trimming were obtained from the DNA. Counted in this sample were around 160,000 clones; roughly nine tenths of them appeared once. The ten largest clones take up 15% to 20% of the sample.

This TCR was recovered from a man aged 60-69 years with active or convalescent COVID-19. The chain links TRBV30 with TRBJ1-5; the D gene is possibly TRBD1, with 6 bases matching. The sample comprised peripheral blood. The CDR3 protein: CAWSVGGHYNQPQHF. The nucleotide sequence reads TGTGCCTGGAGTGTTGGGGGACATTACAATCAGCCCCAGCATTTT.